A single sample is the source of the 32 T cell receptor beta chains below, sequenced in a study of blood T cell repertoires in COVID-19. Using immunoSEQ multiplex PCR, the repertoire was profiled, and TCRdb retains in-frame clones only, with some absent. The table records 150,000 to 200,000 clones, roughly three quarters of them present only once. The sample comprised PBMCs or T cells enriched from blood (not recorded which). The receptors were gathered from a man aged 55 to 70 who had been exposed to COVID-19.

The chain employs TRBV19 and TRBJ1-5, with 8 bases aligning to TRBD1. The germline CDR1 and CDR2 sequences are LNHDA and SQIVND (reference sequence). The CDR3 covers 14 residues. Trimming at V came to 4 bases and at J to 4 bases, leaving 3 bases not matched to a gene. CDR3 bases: TGTGCCAGTAGTACGGGACAGGATAATCAGCCCCAGCATTTT. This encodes CASSTGQDNQPQHF. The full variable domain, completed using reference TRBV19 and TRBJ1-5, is DGGITQSPKYLFRKEGQNVTLSCEQNLNHDAMYWYRQDPGQGLRLIYYSQIVNDFQKGDIAEGYSVSREKKESFPLTVTSAQKNPTAFYLCASSTGQDNQPQHFGDGTRLSIL.

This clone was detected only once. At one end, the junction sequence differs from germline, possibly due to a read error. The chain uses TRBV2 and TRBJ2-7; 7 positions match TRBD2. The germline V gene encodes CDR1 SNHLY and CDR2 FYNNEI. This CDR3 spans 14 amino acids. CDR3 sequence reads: CASSLRRESSEQYF. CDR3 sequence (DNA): TGTGCCAGCAGCCTAAGGCGGGAGTCCTCCGAGCAGTACTTC.

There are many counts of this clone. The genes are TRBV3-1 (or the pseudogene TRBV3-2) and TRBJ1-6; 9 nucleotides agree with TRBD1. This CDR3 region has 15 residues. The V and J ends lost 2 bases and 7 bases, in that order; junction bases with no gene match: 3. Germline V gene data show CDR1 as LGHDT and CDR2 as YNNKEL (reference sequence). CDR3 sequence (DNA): TGTGCCAGCAGCCAACCGGGACAGGGAAATTCACCCCTCCACTTT. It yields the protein CASSQPGQGNSPLHF.

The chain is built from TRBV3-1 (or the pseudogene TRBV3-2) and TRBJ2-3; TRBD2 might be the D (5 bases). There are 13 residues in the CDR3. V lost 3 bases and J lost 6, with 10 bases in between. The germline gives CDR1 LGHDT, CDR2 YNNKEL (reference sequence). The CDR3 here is CASSQARGDTQYF. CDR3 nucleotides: TGTGCCAGCAGCCAGGCCCGAGGGGATACGCAGTATTTT.

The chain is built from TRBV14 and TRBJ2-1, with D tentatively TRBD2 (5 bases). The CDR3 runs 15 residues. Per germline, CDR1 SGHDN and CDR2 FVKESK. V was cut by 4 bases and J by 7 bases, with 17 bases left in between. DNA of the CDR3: TGTGCCAGCAGCCCTCACCCCCCCAGCGGTAATGAGCAGTTCTTC. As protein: CASSPHPPSGNEQFF.

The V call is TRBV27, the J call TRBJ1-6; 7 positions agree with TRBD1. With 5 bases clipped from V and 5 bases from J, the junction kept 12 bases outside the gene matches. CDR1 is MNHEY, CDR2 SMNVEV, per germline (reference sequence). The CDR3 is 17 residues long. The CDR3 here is CASSLYFGTANNSPLHF. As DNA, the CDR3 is TGTGCCAGCAGTCTTTATTTCGGGACAGCGAATAATTCACCCCTCCACTTT.

CDR3 in amino acids: CASSGTNSYQETQYF. The CDR3 region has the DNA TGTGCCAGCAGCGGGACAAATAGTTACCAAGAGACCCAGTACTTC. The V and J genes are TRBV6-5 and TRBJ2-5; possibly TRBD1 for D (6 bases). CDR1 MNHEY and CDR2 SVGAGI come from the germline V gene. Trimming took 6 bases from V and 0 from J, leaving 14 bases between them. The CDR3 runs 15 residues.

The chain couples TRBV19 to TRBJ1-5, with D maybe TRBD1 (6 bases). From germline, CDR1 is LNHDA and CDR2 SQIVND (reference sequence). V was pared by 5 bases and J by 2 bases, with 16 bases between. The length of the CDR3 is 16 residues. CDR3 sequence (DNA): TGTGCCAGTAGTCCGTCAGGGGCGACTGGCAATCAGCCCCAGCATTTT. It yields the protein CASSPSGATGNQPQHF.

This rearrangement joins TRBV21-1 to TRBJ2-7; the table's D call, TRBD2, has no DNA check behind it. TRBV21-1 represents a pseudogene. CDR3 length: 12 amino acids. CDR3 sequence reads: CASNNHRYEQYF. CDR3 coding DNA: TGTGCCAGCAATAACCACCGGTACGAGCAGTACTTC.

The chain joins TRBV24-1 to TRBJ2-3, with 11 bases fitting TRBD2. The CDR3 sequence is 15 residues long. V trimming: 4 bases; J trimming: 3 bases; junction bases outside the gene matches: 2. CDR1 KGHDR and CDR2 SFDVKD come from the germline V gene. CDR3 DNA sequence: TGTGCCACCAGTGAAATAGCGGGAGGGACAGATACGCAGTATTTT. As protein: CATSEIAGGTDTQYF.

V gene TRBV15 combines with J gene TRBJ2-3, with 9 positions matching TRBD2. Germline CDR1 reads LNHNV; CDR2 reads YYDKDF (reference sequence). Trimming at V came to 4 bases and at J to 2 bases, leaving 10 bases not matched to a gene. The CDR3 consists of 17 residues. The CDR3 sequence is CATSNFEREEDTDTQYF. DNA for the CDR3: TGTGCCACCAGCAATTTTGAGCGGGAGGAAGACACAGATACGCAGTATTTT.

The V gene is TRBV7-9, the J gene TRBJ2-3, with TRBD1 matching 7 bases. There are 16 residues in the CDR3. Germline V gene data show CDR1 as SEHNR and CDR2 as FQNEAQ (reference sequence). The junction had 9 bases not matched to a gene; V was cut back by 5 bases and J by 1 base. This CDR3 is CASSPLGGPGTDTQYF. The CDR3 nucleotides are TGTGCCAGCAGCCCCCTAGGGGGCCCTGGCACAGATACGCAGTATTTT.

CDR3 bases: TGTGCCAGCAGTTTACGGTTTGGCGGGACCATCCAAGAGACCCAGTACTTC. Translation: CASSLRFGGTIQETQYF. This rearrangement joins TRBV28 to TRBJ2-5; D is perhaps TRBD2 (6 bases). CDR1 and CDR2 (germline): MDHEN, SYDVKM. The CDR3 length is 17 residues. Trimming took 2 bases from V and 1 from J, leaving 17 bases between them.

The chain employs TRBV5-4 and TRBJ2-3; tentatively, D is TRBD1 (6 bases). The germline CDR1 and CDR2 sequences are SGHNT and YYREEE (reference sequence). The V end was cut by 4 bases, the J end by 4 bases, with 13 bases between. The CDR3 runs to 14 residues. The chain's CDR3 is CASSRGQTPDTQYF. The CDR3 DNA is TGTGCCAGCAGCAGAGGACAGACTCCAGATACGCAGTATTTT.

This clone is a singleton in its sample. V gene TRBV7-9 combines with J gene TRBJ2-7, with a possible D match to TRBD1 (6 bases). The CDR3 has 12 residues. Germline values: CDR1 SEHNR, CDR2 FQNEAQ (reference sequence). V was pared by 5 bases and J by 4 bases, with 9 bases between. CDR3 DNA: TGTGCCAGCAGCCAGGACAGTTACGAGCAGTACTTC. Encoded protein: CASSQDSYEQYF.

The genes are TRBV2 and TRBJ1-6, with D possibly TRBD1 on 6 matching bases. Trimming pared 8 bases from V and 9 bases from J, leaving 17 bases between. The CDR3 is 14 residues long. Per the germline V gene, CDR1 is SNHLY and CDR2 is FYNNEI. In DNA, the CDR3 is TGTGCCAGCGGGCTGGGGGGGCTATCTTCACCCCTCCACTTT. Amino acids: CASGLGGLSSPLHF. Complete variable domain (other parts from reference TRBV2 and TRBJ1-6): EPEVTQTPSHQVTQMGQEVILRCVPISNHLYFYWYRQILGQKVEFLVSFYNNEISEKSEIFDDQFSVERPDGSNFTLKIRSTKLEDSAMYFCASGLGGLSSPLHFGNGTRLTVT.

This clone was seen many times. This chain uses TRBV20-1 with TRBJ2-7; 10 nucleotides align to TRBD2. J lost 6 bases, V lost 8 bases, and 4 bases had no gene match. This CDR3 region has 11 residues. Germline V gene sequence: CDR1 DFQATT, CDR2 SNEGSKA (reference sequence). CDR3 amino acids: CSSGRASEQYF. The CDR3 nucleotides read TGCAGTAGCGGGAGGGCCTCCGAGCAGTACTTC.

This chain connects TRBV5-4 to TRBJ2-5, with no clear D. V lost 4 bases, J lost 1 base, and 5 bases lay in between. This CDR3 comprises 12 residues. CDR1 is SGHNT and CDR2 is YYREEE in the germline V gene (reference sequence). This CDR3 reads CASSQFQETQYF. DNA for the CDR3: TGTGCCAGCAGCCAATTCCAAGAGACCCAGTACTTC.

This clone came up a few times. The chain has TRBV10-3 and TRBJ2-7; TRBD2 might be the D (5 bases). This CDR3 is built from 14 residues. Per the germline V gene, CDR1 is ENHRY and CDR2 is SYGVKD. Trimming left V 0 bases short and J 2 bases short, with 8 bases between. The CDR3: CAISESGSAYEQYF. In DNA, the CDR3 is TGTGCCATCAGTGAGTCCGGTAGCGCCTACGAGCAGTACTTC.

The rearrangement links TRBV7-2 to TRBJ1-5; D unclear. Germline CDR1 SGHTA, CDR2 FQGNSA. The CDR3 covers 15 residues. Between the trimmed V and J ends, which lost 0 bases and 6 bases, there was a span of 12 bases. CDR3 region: CASSLARGHRQPQHF. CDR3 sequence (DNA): TGTGCCAGCAGCTTAGCGAGAGGGCACCGTCAGCCCCAGCATTTT. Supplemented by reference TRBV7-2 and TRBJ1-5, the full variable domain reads GAGVSQSPSNKVTEKGKDVELRCDPISGHTALYWYRQSLGQGLEFLIYFQGNSAPDKSGLPSDRFSAERTGGSVSTLTIQRTQQEDSAVYLCASSLARGHRQPQHFGDGTRLSIL.

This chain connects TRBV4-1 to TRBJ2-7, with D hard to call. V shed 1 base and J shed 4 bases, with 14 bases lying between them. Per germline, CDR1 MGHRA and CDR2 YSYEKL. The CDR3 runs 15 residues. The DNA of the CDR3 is TGCGCCAGCAGCCAAGTCCGAGGTCAAACGTACGAGCAGTACTTC. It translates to CASSQVRGQTYEQYF.

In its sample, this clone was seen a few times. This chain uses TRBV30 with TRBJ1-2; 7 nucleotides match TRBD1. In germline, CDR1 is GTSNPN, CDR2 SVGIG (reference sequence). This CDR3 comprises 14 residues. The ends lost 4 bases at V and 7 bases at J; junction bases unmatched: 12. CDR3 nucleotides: TGTGCCTGGAACCGTGACAGGGTTGGGGGTGGCTACACCTTC. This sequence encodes CAWNRDRVGGGYTF. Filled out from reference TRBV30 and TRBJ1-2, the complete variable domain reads SQTIHQWPATLVQPVGSPLSLECTVEGTSNPNLYWYRQAAGRGLQLLFYSVGIGQISSEVPQNLSASRPQDRQFILSSKKLLLSDSGFYLCAWNRDRVGGGYTFGSGTRLTVV.

As DNA, the CDR3 is TGTGCCAGCAGCTCCGAACTAGCGGTGGAGACCCAGTACTTC. Protein product: CASSSELAVETQYF. The chain has TRBV5-4 and TRBJ2-5, with 8 bases that match TRBD2. Germline V gives CDR1 SGHNT, CDR2 YYREEE (reference sequence). Losses at the gene ends were 3 bases for V and 5 bases for J; bases not matched to a gene: 6. This CDR3 is 14 amino acids long.

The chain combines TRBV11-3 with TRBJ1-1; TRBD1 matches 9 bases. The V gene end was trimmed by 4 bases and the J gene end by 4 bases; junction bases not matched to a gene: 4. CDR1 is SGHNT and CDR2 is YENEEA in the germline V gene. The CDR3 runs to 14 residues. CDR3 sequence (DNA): TGTGCCAGCAGCTACAGGGGGCTTGGCACTGAAGCTTTCTTT. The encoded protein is CASSYRGLGTEAFF.

The CDR3, as DNA: TGTGCCAGTCGACTAAGCAATGAAAAACTGTTTTTT. As protein: CASRLSNEKLFF. The chain joins TRBV19 to TRBJ1-4; D gene ambiguous. CDR3 length: 12 amino acids. In germline, CDR1 is LNHDA, CDR2 SQIVND (reference sequence). V lost 8 bases and J lost 5, with 9 bases in between.

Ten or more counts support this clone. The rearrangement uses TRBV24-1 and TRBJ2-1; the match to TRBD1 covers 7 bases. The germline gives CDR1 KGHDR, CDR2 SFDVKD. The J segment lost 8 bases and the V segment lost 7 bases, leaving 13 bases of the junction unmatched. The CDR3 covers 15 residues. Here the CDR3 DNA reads TGTGCCACCAGCAGCCGGGACAGCCGATCAGATGAGCAGTTCTTC. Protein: CATSSRDSRSDEQFF.

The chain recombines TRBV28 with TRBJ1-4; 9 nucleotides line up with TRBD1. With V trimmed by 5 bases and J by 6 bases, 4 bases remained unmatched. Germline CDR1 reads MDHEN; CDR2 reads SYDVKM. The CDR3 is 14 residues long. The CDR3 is CASSPGTGYEKLFF. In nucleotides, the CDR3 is TGTGCCAGCAGTCCCGGGACAGGGTATGAAAAACTGTTTTTT.

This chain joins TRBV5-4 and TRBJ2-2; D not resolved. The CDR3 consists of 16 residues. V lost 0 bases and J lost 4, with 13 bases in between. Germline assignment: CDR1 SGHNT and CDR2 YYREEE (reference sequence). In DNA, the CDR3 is TGTGCCAGCAGCTTGGCTGGGCAGGTGGTCACCGGGGAGCTGTTTTTT. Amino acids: CASSLAGQVVTGELFF.

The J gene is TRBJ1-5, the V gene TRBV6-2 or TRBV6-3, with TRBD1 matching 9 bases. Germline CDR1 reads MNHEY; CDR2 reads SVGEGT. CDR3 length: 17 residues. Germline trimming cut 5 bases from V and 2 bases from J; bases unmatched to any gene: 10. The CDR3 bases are TGTGCCAGCAGTGGGACAGGGTGGAACTCTGGCAATCAGCCCCAGCATTTT. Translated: CASSGTGWNSGNQPQHF.

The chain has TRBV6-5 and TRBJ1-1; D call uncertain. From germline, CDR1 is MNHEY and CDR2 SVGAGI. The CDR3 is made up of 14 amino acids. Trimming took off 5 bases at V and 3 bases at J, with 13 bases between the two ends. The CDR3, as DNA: TGTGCCAGCAGTCCCGGGAGGCGGCACACTGAAGCTTTCTTT. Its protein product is CASSPGRRHTEAFF.

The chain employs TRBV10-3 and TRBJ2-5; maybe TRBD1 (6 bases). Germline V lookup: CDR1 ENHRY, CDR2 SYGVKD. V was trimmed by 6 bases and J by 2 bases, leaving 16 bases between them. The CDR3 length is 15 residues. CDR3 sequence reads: CAIRPQGLEQETQYF. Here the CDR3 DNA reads TGTGCCATCAGACCACAGGGATTGGAGCAAGAGACCCAGTACTTC.

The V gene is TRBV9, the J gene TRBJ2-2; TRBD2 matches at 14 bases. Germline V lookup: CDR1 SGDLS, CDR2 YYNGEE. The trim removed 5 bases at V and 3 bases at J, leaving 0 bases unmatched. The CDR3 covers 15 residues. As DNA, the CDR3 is TGTGCCAGCAGGGGACTAGCGGGGGACACCGGGGAGCTGTTTTTT. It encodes CASRGLAGDTGELFF. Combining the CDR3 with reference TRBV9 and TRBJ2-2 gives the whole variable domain DSGVTQTPKHLITATGQRVTLRCSPRSGDLSVYWYQQSLDQGLQFLIQYYNGEERAKGNILERFSAQQFPDLHSELNLSSLELGDSALYFCASRGLAGDTGELFFGEGSRLTVL.